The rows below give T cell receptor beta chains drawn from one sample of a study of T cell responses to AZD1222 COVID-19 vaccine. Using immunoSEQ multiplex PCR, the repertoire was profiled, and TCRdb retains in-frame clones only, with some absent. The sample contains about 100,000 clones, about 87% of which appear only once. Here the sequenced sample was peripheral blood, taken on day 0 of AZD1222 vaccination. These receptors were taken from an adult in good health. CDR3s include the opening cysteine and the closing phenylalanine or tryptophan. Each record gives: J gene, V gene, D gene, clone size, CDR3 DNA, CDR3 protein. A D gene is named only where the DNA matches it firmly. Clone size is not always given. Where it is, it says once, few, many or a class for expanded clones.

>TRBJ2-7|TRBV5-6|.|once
TGTGCCAGCAGTACGGGACTTAGACAATCCTACGAGCAGTACTTC
CASSTGLRQSYEQYF
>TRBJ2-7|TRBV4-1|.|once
TGCGCCAGCAGCCAAGATGCAGGGCCCTACGAGCAGTACTTC
CASSQDAGPYEQYF
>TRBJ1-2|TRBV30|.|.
TGTGCCTGTGCCACGGGGGACTATGGCTACACCTTC
CACATGDYGYTF
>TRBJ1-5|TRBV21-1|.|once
TGTGCCAGCAGCAGCAGGGCTGAAGGGACGAGGGTGAATCAGCCCCAGCATTTT
CASSSRAEGTRVNQPQHF
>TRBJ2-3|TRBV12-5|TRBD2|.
TGTGCTAGTGGTTCGACTAGCGGGAGTGTTTGGGCAGATACGCAGTATTTT
CASGSTSGSVWADTQYF
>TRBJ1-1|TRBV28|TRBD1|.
TGTGCCAGCAGTTTAATTGGGACAGTGAACACTGAAGCTTTCTTT
CASSLIGTVNTEAFF
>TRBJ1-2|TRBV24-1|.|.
TGTGCCACCAGTGAATCCGGGCTCCACTATGGCTACACCTTC
CATSESGLHYGYTF
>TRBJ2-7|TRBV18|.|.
TGTGCCAGCTCACCCCCCGCGACTAGGATTTACGAGCAGTACTTC
CASSPPATRIYEQYF
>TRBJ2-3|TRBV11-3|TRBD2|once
TGTGCCAGCAGCCTAGGAGGACTAGCGGATCCCACAGATACGCAGTATTTT
CASSLGGLADPTDTQYF
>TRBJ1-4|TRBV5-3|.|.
TGTGCCAGAAGCTTCCCCCGGGGGGAAAGTGAAAAACTGTTTTTT
CARSFPRGESEKLFF
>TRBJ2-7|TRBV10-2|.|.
TGCGCCAGCAGTGACGTGGGAGGCTCGAGATCCTACGAGCAGTACTTC
CASSDVGGSRSYEQYF
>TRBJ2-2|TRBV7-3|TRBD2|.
TGTGCCAGCAGCCGTACTAGCGGATCGAACACCGGGGAGCTGTTTTTT
CASSRTSGSNTGELFF
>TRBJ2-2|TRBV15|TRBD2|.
TGTGCCACCAGCATATCGGGAGGGCTCCCCGGGGAGCTGTTTTTT
CATSISGGLPGELFF
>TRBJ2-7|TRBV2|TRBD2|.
TGTGCCAGCAGGGGGGGGTACGAGCAGTACTTC
CASRGGYEQYF
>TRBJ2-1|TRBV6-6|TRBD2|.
TGTGCCAGCAGTTACTCCGCGGGAGGGAATGAGCAGTTCTTC
CASSYSAGGNEQFF
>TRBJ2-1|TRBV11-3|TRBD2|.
TGTGCCAGCAGCCCTGGGACTAGCGGGTTCAGTGAGCAGTTCTTC
CASSPGTSGFSEQFF
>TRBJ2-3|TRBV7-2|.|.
TGTGCCAGCAGCTCCGGAAGGGTACGGGAGAGGTACACGCAGTATTTT
CASSSGRVRERYTQYF
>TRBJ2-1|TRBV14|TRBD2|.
TGTGCCAGCAGCGAAATGGGCGGGAGCTCCTACAATGAGCAGTTCTTC
CASSEMGGSSYNEQFF
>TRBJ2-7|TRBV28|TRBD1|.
TGTGCCAGCAGTGAGGACAGGATTGGATACGAGCAGTACTTC
CASSEDRIGYEQYF
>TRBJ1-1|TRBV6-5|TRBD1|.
TGTGCCAGCAATAACAGGGGGCGGTTGAACACTGAAGCTTTCTTT
CASNNRGRLNTEAFF
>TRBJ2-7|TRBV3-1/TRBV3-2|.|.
TGTGCCAGCAGCCAAGGGGGCGAGCAGTACTTC
CASSQGGEQYF
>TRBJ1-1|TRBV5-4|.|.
TGTGCCAGCAGCTCAGGGACCTCCACTGAAGCTTTCTTT
CASSSGTSTEAFF
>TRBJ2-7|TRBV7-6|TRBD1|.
TGTGCCAGCAGCTCGCGACAGGGAAGTTCTTCCTACGAGCAGTACTTC
CASSSRQGSSSYEQYF
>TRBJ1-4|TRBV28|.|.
TGTGCCAGCAGTTTTTACGATGCAAGCGGTGAAAAACTGTTTTTT
CASSFYDASGEKLFF
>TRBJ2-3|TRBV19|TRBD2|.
TGTGCCAGTAGAGCTAGCGGGGGAAGCACAGATACGCAGTATTTT
CASRASGGSTDTQYF
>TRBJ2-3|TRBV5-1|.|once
TGCGCCAGCAGCTTGGCCGGAGGATCAGGTACCACAGATACGCAGTATTTT
CASSLAGGSGTTDTQYF
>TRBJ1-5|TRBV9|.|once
TGTGCCAGCAGCGTAGTGGTCGGAGGGCCCCAGCATTTT
CASSVVVGGPQHF
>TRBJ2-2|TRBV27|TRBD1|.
TGTGCCAGCAGTTTATCTGGGACAGGAGCGAACACCGGGGAGCTGTTTTTT
CASSLSGTGANTGELFF
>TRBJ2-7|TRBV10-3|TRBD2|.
TGTGCCATCAGAGCCGGGACTAGCGGCTACGAGCAGTACTTC
CAIRAGTSGYEQYF
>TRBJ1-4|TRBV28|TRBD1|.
TGTGCCAGCAGTTCCTCCGGGACAGGCCGTAATGAAAAACTGTTTTTT
CASSSSGTGRNEKLFF
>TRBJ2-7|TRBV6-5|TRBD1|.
TGTGCCAGCAGTCAGACAGGGGACGCCTACGAGCAGTACTTC
CASSQTGDAYEQYF
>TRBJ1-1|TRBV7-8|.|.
TGTGCCAGCAGCCACGCAAGCATACGACAGAACACTGAAGCTTTCTTT
CASSHASIRQNTEAFF
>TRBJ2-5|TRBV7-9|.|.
TGTGCCAGCAGCGGTGGGTTGGGACCCCTTCTTATCACGTCCCAGTACTTC
CASSGGLGPLLITSQYF
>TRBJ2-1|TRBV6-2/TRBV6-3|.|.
TGTGCCAGCAGCTTAGCTGCAGGGGAGCAGTTCTTC
CASSLAAGEQFF
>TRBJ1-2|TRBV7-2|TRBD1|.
TGTGCCAGCAGCTTAGGGACAGGGGGCGCCTATGGCTACACCTTC
CASSLGTGGAYGYTF
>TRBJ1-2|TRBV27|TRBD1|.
TGTGCCAGCAGATCCGGGACAGGGGGCGGAGAATTCAGCTACACCTTC
CASRSGTGGGEFSYTF
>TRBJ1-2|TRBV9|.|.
TGTGCCAGCAGCGTAGCCGGGACCTATGGCTACACCTTC
CASSVAGTYGYTF
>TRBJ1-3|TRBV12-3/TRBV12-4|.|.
TGTGCCAGCAGTTTGAGCAACACCATATATTTT
CASSLSNTIYF
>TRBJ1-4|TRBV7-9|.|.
TGTGCCAGCAGCTTGACAGCAACTAATGAAAAACTGTTTTTT
CASSLTATNEKLFF
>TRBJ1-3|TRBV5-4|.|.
TGTGCCAGCAGCTTGGATCTGGGGGCGAACGGTGGAAACACCATATATTTT
CASSLDLGANGGNTIYF
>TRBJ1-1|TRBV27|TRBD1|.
TGTGCCAGCAGTTCCGGACAGGGGAACACTGAAGCTTTCTTT
CASSSGQGNTEAFF
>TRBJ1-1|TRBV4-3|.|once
TGCGCCAGCAGCCGATATGTCTCGGACCAGAACACTGAAGCTTTCTTT
CASSRYVSDQNTEAFF
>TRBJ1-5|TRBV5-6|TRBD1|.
TGTGCCAGCAGCCCCGGGACAGCCAATCAGCCCCAGCATTTT
CASSPGTANQPQHF
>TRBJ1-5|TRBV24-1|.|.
TGTGCCACCGGGTGGGACACCTGTAGCAATCAGCCCCAGCATTTT
CATGWDTCSNQPQHF
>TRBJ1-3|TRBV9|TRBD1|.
TGTGCCAGCCCACGGGACGGGACAGGGAAAAGAAACACCATATATTTT
CASPRDGTGKRNTIYF
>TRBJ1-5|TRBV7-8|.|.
TGTGCCAGCAGTCCCCCCCCGTGGAGGGGGGTTGAAGATAGCAATCAGCCCCAGCATTTT
CASSPPPWRGVEDSNQPQHF
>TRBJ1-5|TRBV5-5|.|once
TGTGCCAGCAGCTTGACAGGCCTTAGCAATCAGCCCCAGCATTTT
CASSLTGLSNQPQHF
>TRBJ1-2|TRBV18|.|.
TGTGCCAGCTCCCCTGAGGGGGGGGGCCATAACTATGGCTACACCTTC
CASSPEGGGHNYGYTF
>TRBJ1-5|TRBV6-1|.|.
TGTGCCAGCAGTGAAACCCCCTATAGCAATCAGCCCCAGCATTTT
CASSETPYSNQPQHF